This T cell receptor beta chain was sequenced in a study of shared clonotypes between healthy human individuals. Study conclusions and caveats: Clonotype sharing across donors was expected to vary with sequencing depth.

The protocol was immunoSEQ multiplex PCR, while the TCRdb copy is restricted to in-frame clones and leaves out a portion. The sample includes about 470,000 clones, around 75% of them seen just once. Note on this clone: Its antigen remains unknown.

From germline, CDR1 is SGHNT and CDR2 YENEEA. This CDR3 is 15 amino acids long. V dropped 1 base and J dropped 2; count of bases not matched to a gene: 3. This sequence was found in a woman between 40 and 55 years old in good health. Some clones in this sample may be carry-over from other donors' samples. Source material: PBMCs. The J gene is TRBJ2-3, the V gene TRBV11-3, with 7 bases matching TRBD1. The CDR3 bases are TGTGCCAGCAGCTTAGGGGACAGCAACACAGATACGCAGTATTTT. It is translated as CASSLGDSNTDTQYF. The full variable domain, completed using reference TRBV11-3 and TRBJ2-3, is EAGVVQSPRYKIIEKKQPVAFWCNPISGHNTLYWYLQNLGQGPELLIRYENEEAVDDSQLPKDRFSAERLKGVDSTLKIQPAELGDSAVYLCASSLGDSNTDTQYFGPGTRLTVL.